Listed below are T cell receptor beta chains from one sample, sequenced in a study of regulatory dendritic cells for organ transplantation. Measured with immunoSEQ multiplex PCR; TCRdb has only the in-frame clones, and not every one. This table holds approximately 35,000 clones, roughly nine tenths found once. The sample consisted of naive CD4+ T cells from blood. These receptors were obtained from a human donor in good health. CDR3s include the opening cysteine and the closing phenylalanine or tryptophan.

J	V	CDR3
TRBJ1-4	TRBV9	CASSAGLGPAAEKLFF
TRBJ2-7	TRBV7-8	CASSLALKRGYEQYF
TRBJ2-5	TRBV18	CASSGPRGGQETQYF
TRBJ2-3	TRBV5-8	CASSPLVTDTQYF
TRBJ2-1	TRBV6-5	CASSLDQSSYNEQFF
TRBJ2-5	TRBV7-7	CASSWDFQETQYF
TRBJ2-3	TRBV7-3	CASSQGPIYTQYF
TRBJ2-5	TRBV15	CATSRGGDGTQYF
TRBJ1-1	TRBV21-1	CASSKARDTEAFF
TRBJ1-1	TRBV7-2	CASSSRQGQNTEAFF